This record looks at one TCR beta chain sequence and its context. The record originates from a study of cytomegalovirus exposure and HLA in healthy donors. Germline-derived CDR1 and CDR2 are MDHEN and SYDVKM. V lost 4 bases and J lost 4; bases outside the gene matches: 9. This CDR3 has 15 residues. The PCR had 60 Vbeta and 13 Jbeta primers. Generated by immunoSEQ multiplex PCR, the TCRdb table keeps only in-frame clones and is missing some. The sample holds about 150,000 clones, around 84% seen once. The sequence derives from a boy aged 2 to 9 in good health and CMV-seronegative. The chain is built from TRBV28 and TRBJ1-2; 7 bases are shared with TRBD1. The specimen sequenced was PBMCs. CDR3 region: CASSSPMGTAYGYTF. The CDR3 DNA sequence: TGTGCCAGCAGTTCCCCGATGGGGACAGCCTATGGCTACACCTTC.